The T cell receptor (beta chain) described here comes from a study of blood T cell repertoires in COVID-19. Looking at the study overall: T cells, B-cell-depleted T cells, or PBMCs supplied cDNA or gDNA.

This clone was seen just once. After removal of 3 bases from V and 2 bases from J, the junction contained 1 base not matched to a gene. CDR1 is SGHAT and CDR2 is FQNNGV in the germline V gene. This CDR3 is built from 14 residues. Assay used: immunoSEQ multiplex PCR; TCRdb lists only in-frame clones, some missing. This table has 250,000 to 300,000 clones, around 83% appearing once. This sequence originates from a man aged 18 to 30 with active or convalescent COVID-19. The V call is TRBV11-2, the J call TRBJ2-7; TRBD2 matches at 10 bases. The sequenced material came from peripheral blood. This CDR3 reads CASSLLAGAYEQYF. CDR3 bases: TGTGCCAGCAGCTTGCTAGCGGGGGCCTACGAGCAGTACTTC.